The 21 T cell receptor beta chains below come from one sample, sequenced in a study of blood T cell repertoires in COVID-19. The method was immunoSEQ multiplex PCR; TCRdb's version includes in-frame clones alone and lacks a portion of them. The sample lists fewer than 300,000 clones; 65% to 90% were seen once. Specimen: peripheral blood. The receptors come from a woman in her sixties with active or convalescent COVID-19.

This chain joins TRBV6-5 and TRBJ1-6, with 7 bases matching TRBD1. Per the germline V gene, CDR1 is MNHEY and CDR2 is SVGAGI. The CDR3 sequence is 14 residues long. The V and J ends lost 2 bases and 8 bases, in that order; junction bases with no gene match: 3. The CDR3 bases are TGTGCCAGCAGTTACGTCAGGGGGGATTCACCCCTCCACTTT. Protein sequence: CASSYVRGDSPLHF.

The J gene is TRBJ1-6, the V gene TRBV27, with 12 bases lining up with TRBD1. The CDR3 length is 20 residues. The junction had 18 bases not matched to a gene; V was cut back by 6 bases and J by 6 bases. Germline values: CDR1 MNHEY, CDR2 SMNVEV (reference sequence). CDR3 DNA: TGTGCCAGCAGGAAGGAACGTGGGACAGGGGGCGCGGCCGCTAATTCACCCCTCCACTTT. This codes for CASRKERGTGGAAANSPLHF.

The chain employs TRBV28 and TRBJ2-5, with 7 bases fitting TRBD1. The CDR3 contains 15 residues. Germline CDR1 reads MDHEN; CDR2 reads SYDVKM. V was pared by 4 bases and J by 5 bases, with 10 bases of the junction left unmatched. The CDR3 region is CASSSGTVSGETQYF. The DNA of the CDR3 is TGTGCCAGCAGTTCCGGGACAGTCAGTGGGGAGACCCAGTACTTC.

The chain carries TRBV12-5 and TRBJ2-7; 8 nucleotides match TRBD2. Germline V CDR1 and CDR2: LGHNT, FRNRAP. CDR3 length: 16 residues. With 6 bases clipped from V and 4 bases from J, the junction kept 14 bases outside the gene matches. The chain's CDR3 is CASGNSGVLTSYEQYF. The CDR3 nucleotides are TGTGCTAGTGGGAATAGCGGGGTACTGACCTCGTACGAGCAGTACTTC.

This clone was picked up many times. This chain connects TRBV6-5 to TRBJ2-3; D not resolved. This CDR3 region has 13 residues. Germline V gene sequence: CDR1 MNHEY, CDR2 SVGAGI. V dropped 8 bases and J dropped 2 bases, with 11 bases sitting between them. Written as DNA, the CDR3 is TGTGCCAGCGGCTTCCCTCCCACAGATACGCAGTATTTT. It encodes CASGFPPTDTQYF.

CDR3 protein: CASSLANGETSYGYTF. Written as DNA, the CDR3 is TGTGCCAGCAGCTTAGCGAACGGAGAAACCTCTTATGGCTACACCTTC. This rearrangement joins TRBV7-9 to TRBJ1-2; no reliable D call. Germline V CDR1 and CDR2: SEHNR, FQNEAQ (reference sequence). CDR3 length: 16 residues. Trimming stripped 0 bases from V and 5 bases from J, with 16 bases between.

V is TRBV3-1 (or the pseudogene TRBV3-2) and J is TRBJ1-4, with 9 bases matching TRBD1. V lost 9 bases to trimming and J lost 6 bases; unmatched junction nucleotides: 8. CDR1 and CDR2 (germline): LGHDT, YNNKEL (reference sequence). The CDR3 spans 14 residues. CDR3 in DNA: TGTGCCAGTCAAACCGGGACAGGGTATGAAAAACTGTTTTTT. This sequence encodes CASQTGTGYEKLFF.

The rearrangement joins TRBV27 to TRBJ1-2; D is uncertain. The ends were cut back, 5 bases at V and 4 bases at J, with 20 bases in the middle. This CDR3 has 16 amino acids. Per the germline V gene, CDR1 is MNHEY and CDR2 is SMNVEV (reference sequence). The CDR3 sequence is CASSPTPGLWIYGYTF. Here the CDR3 DNA reads TGTGCCAGCAGTCCTACCCCAGGTTTATGGATCTATGGCTACACCTTC.

This chain connects TRBV6-5 to TRBJ1-3, with 7 bases aligning to TRBD1. CDR1 and CDR2 (germline): MNHEY, SVGAGI. The CDR3 has 15 residues. V dropped 8 bases and J dropped 0; count of bases not matched to a gene: 7. In DNA, the CDR3 is TGTGCCAGCTCTTGGACAGGTCACTCTGGAAACACCATATATTTT. Amino acids: CASSWTGHSGNTIYF.

This clone was counted between two and nine times. The chain joins TRBV5-5 to TRBJ1-1, with D hard to call. CDR3 length equals 14 residues. V was pared by 2 bases and J by 3 bases, with 11 bases between. Germline V CDR1 and CDR2: SGHKS, YYEKEE (reference sequence). CDR3 protein: CASSFAAIDTEAFF. The DNA for the CDR3 is TGTGCCAGCAGCTTCGCCGCGATCGACACTGAAGCTTTCTTT.

The count of this clone is one. The chain couples TRBV27 to TRBJ1-1; D gene uncertain. The CDR3 loop spans 15 amino acids. The ends were cut back, 11 bases at V and 5 bases at J, with 24 bases in the middle. Per the germline V gene, CDR1 is MNHEY and CDR2 is SMNVEV (reference sequence). As DNA, the CDR3 is TGTGCCGCGGGGTTCCATCCCAACCTAGGGACTGAAGCTTTCTTT. Translating gives CAAGFHPNLGTEAFF.

In this sample, this clone turned up a few times. The CDR3 DNA sequence: TGTGCCAGCAGCTTGGATCTCTCAGGGTGGAGCTCCTACGAGCAGTACTTC. Translating gives CASSLDLSGWSSYEQYF. V and J are TRBV5-6 and TRBJ2-7; perhaps TRBD1 as D (5 bases). V lost 0 bases, J lost 0 bases, and 16 bases lay in between. The CDR3 is 17 amino acids. Germline CDR1 SGHDT, CDR2 YYEEEE.

This chain connects TRBV2 to TRBJ2-3; 10 bases are shared with TRBD2. V shed 8 bases, J shed 2 bases, and the junction held 10 bases outside the gene matches. CDR1 SNHLY and CDR2 FYNNEI come from the germline V gene. The CDR3 runs to 16 residues. CDR3 sequence: CASSGQRGGLTDTQYF. CDR3 nucleotides: TGTGCCAGCTCGGGTCAGCGGGGGGGACTCACAGATACGCAGTATTTT.

This clone was detected only a few times. This chain joins TRBV6-4 and TRBJ1-2, with 7 bases that match TRBD1. Germline lookup yields CDR1 MRHNA and CDR2 SNTAGT. The CDR3 consists of 19 residues. V shed 2 bases, J shed 0 bases, and the junction held 15 bases outside the gene matches. The CDR3 protein is CASSDPRNRDRRSNYGYTF. The CDR3 DNA sequence: TGTGCCAGCAGTGACCCCAGAAACCGGGACAGACGATCTAACTATGGCTACACCTTC.

This clone was counted a few times. The chain combines TRBV7-9 with TRBJ1-1, with D possibly matching TRBD1 (5 bases). Germline CDR1 and CDR2: SEHNR and FQNEAQ (reference sequence). V was trimmed by 4 bases and J by 3 bases, leaving 9 bases between them. The CDR3 has 13 amino acids. DNA for the CDR3: TGTGCCAGCAGCTCGGACATTTACACTGAAGCTTTCTTT. It codes for CASSSDIYTEAFF.

V and J are TRBV4-3 and TRBJ2-5; 8 nucleotides agree with TRBD1. The germline CDR1 and CDR2 sequences are LGHNA and YSLEER. The CDR3 length is 15 residues. V trimming: 3 bases; J trimming: 5 bases; junction bases outside the gene matches: 8. The CDR3 reads CASSHQTGERETQYF. The CDR3 coding sequence is TGCGCCAGCAGCCATCAGACAGGGGAGAGGGAGACCCAGTACTTC.

The chain uses TRBV6-5 and TRBJ1-2, with 9 bases aligning to TRBD1. This CDR3 is built from 14 residues. V lost 6 bases, J lost 2 bases, and 4 bases stayed unmatched. CDR1 and CDR2 from the germline V gene are MNHEY and SVGAGI. In nucleotides, the CDR3 is TGTGCCAGCAGCCGCGGGACAGGGAACTATGGCTACACCTTC. It yields the protein CASSRGTGNYGYTF.

This chain connects TRBV11-3 to TRBJ2-3; 8 positions agree with TRBD2. Germline trimming cut 5 bases from V and 3 bases from J; bases unmatched to any gene: 7. The CDR3 totals 15 residues. Germline assignment: CDR1 SGHNT and CDR2 YENEEA. CDR3 coding DNA: TGTGCCAGCAGCCTGGGGACTAGGGGGACAGATACGCAGTATTTT. This codes for CASSLGTRGTDTQYF.

This clone appeared many times. The chain couples TRBV7-9 to TRBJ2-7; D is perhaps TRBD1 (6 bases). The CDR3 sequence is 15 residues long. Trimming stripped 4 bases from V and 2 bases from J, with 15 bases between. Germline-derived CDR1 and CDR2 are SEHNR and FQNEAQ (reference sequence). In DNA, the CDR3 is TGTGCCAGCAGCTCCCCCGGGACATCCACCTACGAGCAGTACTTC. This gives the protein CASSSPGTSTYEQYF.

The V call is TRBV4-3, the J call TRBJ2-3, with D perhaps TRBD2 (6 bases). This CDR3 has 15 residues. CDR1 and CDR2 (germline): LGHNA, YSLEER. Trimming left V 2 bases short and J 2 bases short, with 11 bases between. The CDR3 loop reads CASSQRGSNTDTQYF. CDR3 coding DNA: TGCGCCAGCAGCCAACGGGGGTCAAACACAGATACGCAGTATTTT.

V usage is TRBV27 and J usage is TRBJ1-2; possibly TRBD1 for D (6 bases). Deletions cut 6 bases from V and 8 bases from J, with 10 bases between. The CDR3 is 11 residues long. CDR1 and CDR2 (germline): MNHEY, SMNVEV (reference sequence). The CDR3 here is CASRTGFGYTF. For the CDR3, the DNA is TGTGCCAGCAGAACAGGGTTCGGCTACACCTTC.